The source of this T cell receptor (beta chain) is a study of CD4 T cells in relation to SARS-CoV-2 and coronaviruses. Study results and limitations: According to naive versus memory sequencing, detected responses are memory recall, not newly primed.

Produced via immunoSEQ multiplex PCR; TCRdb's table is partial and in-frame only. Of roughly 68,000 clones listed, about 92% are singletons. In the case of this clone: The antigen is undetermined.

The germline CDR1 and CDR2 sequences are LNHDA and SQIVND (reference sequence). Unmatched junction bases numbered 8, after V lost 6 bases and J lost 4 bases. This CDR3 has 15 amino acids. CD4+ T cells from unexposed donors were obtained before the COVID-19 pandemic (2011-2018). Sequencing input: naive CD4+ T cells from PBMCs. Subset given: naive CD4+ T cells isolated by negative enrichment. This receptor was taken from a human donor in good health. The genes are TRBV19 and TRBJ2-3; TRBD1 aligns across 9 bases. This chain's CDR3 is CASRSTGGISDTQYF. CDR3 bases: TGTGCCAGTAGGTCGACAGGGGGGATATCAGATACGCAGTATTTT.